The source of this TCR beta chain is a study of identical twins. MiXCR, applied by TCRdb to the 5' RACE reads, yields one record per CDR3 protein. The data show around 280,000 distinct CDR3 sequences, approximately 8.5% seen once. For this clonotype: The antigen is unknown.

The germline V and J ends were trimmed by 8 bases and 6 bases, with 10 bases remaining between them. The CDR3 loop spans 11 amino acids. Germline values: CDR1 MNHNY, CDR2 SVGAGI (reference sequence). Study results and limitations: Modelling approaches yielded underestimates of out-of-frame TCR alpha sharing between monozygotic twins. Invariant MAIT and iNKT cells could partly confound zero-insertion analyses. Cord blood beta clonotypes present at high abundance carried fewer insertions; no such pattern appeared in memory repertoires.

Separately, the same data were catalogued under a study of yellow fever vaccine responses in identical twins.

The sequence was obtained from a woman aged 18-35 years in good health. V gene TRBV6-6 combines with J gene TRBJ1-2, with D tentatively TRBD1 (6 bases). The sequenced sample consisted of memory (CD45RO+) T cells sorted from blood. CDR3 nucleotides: TGTGCCAGCCGGGGGACAAATGGCTACACCTTC. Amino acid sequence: CASRGTNGYTF.